Listed below are T cell receptor beta chains from one sample, sequenced in a study of CD8+ T cells in alopecia areata. Generated by immunoSEQ multiplex PCR, the TCRdb table keeps only in-frame clones and is missing some. The table lists around 120,000 clones, around 50% of them singletons. Input material: NKG2D-low CD8+ T cells sorted from blood. Receptors originate from a human donor with alopecia areata. Each CDR3 is given without its conserved first and last residue. Expanded clones get a size class; other rows say once, few or many, or leave the size out.

j_gene: TRBJ2-3
v_gene: TRBV7-9
abundance: .
CDR3aa: ASSSPDGRTDTQY

j_gene: TRBJ2-5
v_gene: TRBV29-1
abundance: few
CDR3aa: SVSGQVVETQY

j_gene: TRBJ2-3
v_gene: TRBV9
abundance: .
CDR3aa: ASSVSWGTDTQY

j_gene: TRBJ2-5
v_gene: TRBV27
abundance: .
CDR3aa: ASSLGGNVQTQY

j_gene: TRBJ1-2
v_gene: TRBV27
abundance: .
CDR3aa: ASWGVYGYT

j_gene: TRBJ1-5
v_gene: TRBV7-2
abundance: .
CDR3aa: ASSLYGGGNQPQH

j_gene: TRBJ1-2
v_gene: TRBV9
abundance: once
CDR3aa: ASSGYGYT

j_gene: TRBJ2-7
v_gene: TRBV29-1
abundance: .
CDR3aa: SAIGTTTYEQY

j_gene: TRBJ1-6
v_gene: TRBV14
abundance: .
CDR3aa: AKISRGNSPLH

j_gene: TRBJ2-3
v_gene: TRBV6-4
abundance: .
CDR3aa: ASSDVAGSTDTQY

j_gene: TRBJ2-5
v_gene: TRBV28
abundance: .
CDR3aa: ASSPRQGGETQY

j_gene: TRBJ2-5
v_gene: TRBV30
abundance: .
CDR3aa: AWSEWTSGEYQETQY

j_gene: TRBJ1-1
v_gene: TRBV20-1
abundance: .
CDR3aa: SARHTEAF

j_gene: TRBJ2-7
v_gene: TRBV29-1
abundance: .
CDR3aa: SAATGSGEQY

j_gene: TRBJ2-3
v_gene: TRBV29-1
abundance: few
CDR3aa: SVDTPRAGTDTQY

j_gene: TRBJ2-7
v_gene: TRBV29-1
abundance: .
CDR3aa: SVVEYEQY

j_gene: TRBJ2-5
v_gene: TRBV29-1
abundance: once
CDR3aa: SVEDRETGVLGTQY